Below, 5 T cell receptor beta chains from the same sample are listed, as sequenced in a study of early T cells in non-severe SARS-CoV-2 infection. MiXCR, run by TCRdb on the 5' RACE reads, gives a single entry per CDR3 protein. The sample has about 50,000 distinct CDR3 sequences, approximately 8.4% seen once. Sequencing was done on a sample of whole blood. These TCRs come from an adult who was a healthcare worker with PCR-confirmed SARS-CoV-2 infection or an uninfected control (not recorded which).

This clonotype has at least ten counts. The V gene is TRBV6-5, the J gene TRBJ1-2; no reliable D call. Trimming stripped 6 bases from V and 6 bases from J, with 8 bases between. The CDR3 covers 11 residues. Per germline, CDR1 MNHEY and CDR2 SVGAGI. CDR3 bases: TGTGCCAGCAGGGCAGGCGATGGCTACACCTTC. Its translation: CASRAGDGYTF.

The DNA of the CDR3 is TGTGCCAGCAGCCAAGTTCGTAGCGGGGGGACCGGGGAGCTGTTTTTT. Its protein is CASSQVRSGGTGELFF. The chain links TRBV3-1 to TRBJ2-2; the match to TRBD2 covers 10 bases. The CDR3 is 16 residues long. Trimming cost V 1 base and J 5 bases; bases outside gene matches: 4. Germline CDR1 is LGHDT and CDR2 is YNNKEL (reference sequence).

This clonotype turned up a few times. The chain is built from TRBV20-1 and TRBJ2-7, with D perhaps assigned TRBD1 or TRBD2 (5 bases each). V was pared by 3 bases and J by 3 bases, with 12 bases between. In germline, CDR1 is DFQATT, CDR2 SNEGSKA (reference sequence). This CDR3 is built from 13 residues. The CDR3 DNA follows: TGCAGTGCTAGGGGGGACGCGGACTACGAGCAGTACTTC. This translates into CSARGDADYEQYF.

V usage is TRBV5-5 and J usage is TRBJ1-1; D unclear. Germline loops: CDR1 SGHKS, CDR2 YYEKEE (reference sequence). V gave up 2 bases and J gave up 3 bases, with 5 bases separating them. The CDR3 covers 12 residues. Here the CDR3 reads CASSFEHTEAFF. CDR3 DNA: TGTGCCAGCAGCTTTGAACACACTGAAGCTTTCTTT.

The CDR3 DNA reads as TGTGCCAGCAGCCAATGGCAAATAGGAGGACAAGAGACCCAGTACTTC. This translates into CASSQWQIGGQETQYF. The chain employs TRBV3-1 and TRBJ2-5, with a weak D call TRBD2 (5 bases). The CDR3 is made up of 16 amino acids. The germline gives CDR1 LGHDT, CDR2 YNNKEL (reference sequence). V was pared by 2 bases and J by 2 bases, with 15 bases between.